These 5 T cell receptor beta chains were all obtained from the same sample, sequenced in a study of blood T cell repertoires in COVID-19. TCRdb keeps only in-frame clones here, not all; method: immunoSEQ multiplex PCR. Here the sample spans a few hundred thousand clones, over 85% being singletons. Material for sequencing was PBMCs or T cells enriched from blood (not recorded which). These receptors were taken from a woman aged 60-70 years who had recovered from COVID-19.

This rearrangement joins TRBV5-5 to TRBJ2-1, with 8 nucleotides matching TRBD1. V shed 0 bases, J shed 4 bases, and the junction held 3 bases outside the gene matches. Germline CDR1 is SGHKS and CDR2 is YYEKEE (reference sequence). The CDR3 has 15 amino acids. Here the CDR3 reads CASSLGTGQYNEQFF. CDR3 DNA sequence: TGTGCCAGCAGCTTGGGGACAGGGCAATACAATGAGCAGTTCTTC.

This chain joins TRBV28 and TRBJ2-2, with 12 bases aligning to TRBD1. The CDR3 covers 15 residues. Looked up from germline, CDR1 is MDHEN and CDR2 is SYDVKM. Trimming at V came to 6 bases and at J to 7 bases, leaving 6 bases not matched to a gene. CDR3 sequence reads: CASRTGTGGSGELFF. In DNA, the CDR3 is TGTGCCAGCAGGACCGGGACAGGGGGCAGCGGGGAGCTGTTTTTT.

This clone occurred once. The rearrangement uses TRBV9 and TRBJ2-7, with 9 bases that match TRBD1. This CDR3 has 14 residues. Per the germline V gene, CDR1 is SGDLS and CDR2 is YYNGEE. The trim removed 6 bases at V and 6 bases at J, leaving 10 bases unmatched. DNA for the CDR3: TGTGCCAGCACCGTCCGGGACAGGGAAGGCGAGCAGTACTTC. Translated: CASTVRDREGEQYF.

This clone has a single count. The rearrangement uses TRBV7-2 and TRBJ2-1; 8 bases agree with TRBD2. The trim removed 1 base at V and 8 bases at J, leaving 7 bases unmatched. The CDR3 has 15 residues. CDR1 is SGHTA and CDR2 is FQGNSA in the germline V gene. CDR3 sequence reads: CASSLGTSYFDEQFF. The DNA of the CDR3 is TGTGCCAGCAGCTTAGGGACTAGCTACTTTGATGAGCAGTTCTTC.

The chain uses TRBV7-9 and TRBJ2-4; D ambiguous. V lost 1 base to trimming and J lost 4 bases, with 5 bases between them. CDR1 and CDR2 from the germline V gene are SEHNR and FQNEAQ (reference sequence). This CDR3 contains 13 residues. The CDR3 DNA sequence: TGTGCCAGCAGCTTAGTATTGAAAAACATTCAGTACTTC. Protein: CASSLVLKNIQYF.